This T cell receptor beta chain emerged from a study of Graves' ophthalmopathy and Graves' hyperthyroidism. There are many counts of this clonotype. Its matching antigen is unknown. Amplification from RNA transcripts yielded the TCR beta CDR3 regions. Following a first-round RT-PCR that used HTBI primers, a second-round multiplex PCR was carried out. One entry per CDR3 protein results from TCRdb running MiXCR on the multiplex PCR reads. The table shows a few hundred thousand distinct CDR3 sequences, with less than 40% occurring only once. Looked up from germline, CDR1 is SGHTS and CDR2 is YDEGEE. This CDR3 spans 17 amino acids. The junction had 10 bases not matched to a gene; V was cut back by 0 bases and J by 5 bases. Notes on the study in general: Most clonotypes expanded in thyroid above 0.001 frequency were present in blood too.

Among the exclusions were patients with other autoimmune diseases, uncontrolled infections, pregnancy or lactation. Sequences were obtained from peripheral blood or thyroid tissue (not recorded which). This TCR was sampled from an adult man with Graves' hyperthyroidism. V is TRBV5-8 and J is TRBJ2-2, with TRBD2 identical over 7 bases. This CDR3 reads CASSLAGPGGTTGELFF. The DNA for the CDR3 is TGTGCCAGCAGCTTGGCCGGGCCGGGGGGAACTACCGGGGAGCTGTTTTTT.